The sequence of this T cell receptor (beta chain) was determined in a study of T cell repertoires in cytomegalovirus infection. Study-wide results and limits: Across the ex vivo response, the dominant clonotypes were HLA-C-restricted CMV-specific TCR beta clonotypes.

This clonotype is judged medium-sized. The antigen remains undetermined. The CDR3 is 15 amino acids. Germline V gene lookup returns CDR1 LNHNV and CDR2 YYDKDF (reference sequence). V dropped 0 bases and J dropped 0 bases, with 7 bases sitting between them. Using its own MiXCR run on the reads, TCRdb lists one record per CDR3 protein. This sample carries around 360,000 distinct CDR3 sequences, nearly 35% of them seen once, and the ten largest clones take around an eighth. The genes are TRBV15 and TRBJ2-3; no definite D call. The receptor was isolated from a human donor in good health (CMV status not recorded). Some clones in this sample may be carry-over from other donors' samples. Sequencing was performed on cultured PBMCs, taken from culture after CMV antigen stimulation. DNA for the CDR3: TGTGCCACCAGCAGAGATCAGGATAGCACAGATACGCAGTATTTT. Protein sequence: CATSRDQDSTDTQYF.